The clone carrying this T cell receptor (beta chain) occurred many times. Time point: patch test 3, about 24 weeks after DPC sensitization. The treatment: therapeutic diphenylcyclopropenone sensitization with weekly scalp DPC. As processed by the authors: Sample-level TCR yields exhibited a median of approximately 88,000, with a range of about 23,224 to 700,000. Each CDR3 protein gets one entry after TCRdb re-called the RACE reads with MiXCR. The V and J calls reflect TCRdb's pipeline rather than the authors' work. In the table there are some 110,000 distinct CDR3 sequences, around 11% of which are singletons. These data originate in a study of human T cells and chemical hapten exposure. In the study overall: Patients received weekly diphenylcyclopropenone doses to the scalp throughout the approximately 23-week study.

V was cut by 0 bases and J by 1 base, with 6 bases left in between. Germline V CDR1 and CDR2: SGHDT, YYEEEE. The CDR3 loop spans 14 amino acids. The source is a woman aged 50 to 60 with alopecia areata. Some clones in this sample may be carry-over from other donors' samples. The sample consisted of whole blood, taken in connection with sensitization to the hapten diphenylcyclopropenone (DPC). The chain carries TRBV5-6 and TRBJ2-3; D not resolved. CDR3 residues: CASSLALGTDTQYF. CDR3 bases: TGTGCCAGCAGCTTGGCCCTCGGCACAGATACGCAGTATTTT.